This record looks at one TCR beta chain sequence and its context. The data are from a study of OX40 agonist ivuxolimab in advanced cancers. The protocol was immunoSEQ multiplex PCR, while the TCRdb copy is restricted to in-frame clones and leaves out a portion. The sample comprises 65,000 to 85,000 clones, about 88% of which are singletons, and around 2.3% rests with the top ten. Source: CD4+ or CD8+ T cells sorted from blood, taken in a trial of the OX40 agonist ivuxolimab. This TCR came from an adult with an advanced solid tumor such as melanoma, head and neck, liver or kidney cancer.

The CDR3 DNA reads as TGCAGCGTTGATGCAGGGTGGGACGAGCAGTACTTC. Its protein product is CSVDAGWDEQYF. The chain joins TRBV29-1 to TRBJ2-7, with D maybe TRBD1 (5 bases). The CDR3 loop spans 12 amino acids. V lost 3 bases, J lost 5 bases, and 11 bases lay in between. Germline V gene data show CDR1 as SQVTM and CDR2 as ANQGSEA.